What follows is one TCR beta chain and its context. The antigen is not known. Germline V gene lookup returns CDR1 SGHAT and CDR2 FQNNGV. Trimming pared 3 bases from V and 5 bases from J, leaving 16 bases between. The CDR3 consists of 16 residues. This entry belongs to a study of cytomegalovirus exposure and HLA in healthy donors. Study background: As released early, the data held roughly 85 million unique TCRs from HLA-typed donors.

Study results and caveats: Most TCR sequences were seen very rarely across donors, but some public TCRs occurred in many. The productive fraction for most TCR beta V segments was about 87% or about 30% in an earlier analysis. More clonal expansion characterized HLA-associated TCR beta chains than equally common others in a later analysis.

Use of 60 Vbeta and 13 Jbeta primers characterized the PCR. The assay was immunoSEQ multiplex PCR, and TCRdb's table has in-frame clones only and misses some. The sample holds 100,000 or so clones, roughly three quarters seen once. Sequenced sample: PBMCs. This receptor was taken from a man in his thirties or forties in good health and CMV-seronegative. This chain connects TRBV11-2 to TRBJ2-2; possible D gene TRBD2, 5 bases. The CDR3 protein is CASSFGADPGTGELFF. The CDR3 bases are TGTGCCAGCAGCTTTGGAGCCGACCCGGGAACCGGGGAGCTGTTTTTT.